The rows below give T cell receptor beta chains drawn from one sample of a study of blood T cell repertoires in COVID-19. Assay: immunoSEQ multiplex PCR; the TCRdb copy retains only in-frame clones and omits some. The data contain 350,000 to 400,000 clones, roughly nine tenths of them seen just once; the ten biggest clones take up about 0.83%. Sequences were obtained from PBMCs or T cells enriched from blood (not recorded which). The receptors were gathered from a woman aged 40 to 50 who had been exposed to COVID-19. Both conserved end residues are part of each CDR3. Each record gives: J gene, V gene, D gene, clone size, CDR3 protein, CDR3 DNA. The D gene is left open where the match is weak. The listing skips clone size in some rows; elsewhere it reads once, few, many or a size class.

J gene: TRBJ1-6
V gene: TRBV30
D gene: -
clone size: -
CDR3 protein: CAWSDPGEGRAPLHF
CDR3 DNA: TGTGCCTGGAGCGACCCCGGGGAGGGCCGAGCACCCCTCCACTTT

J gene: TRBJ2-2
V gene: TRBV5-6
D gene: -
clone size: -
CDR3 protein: CASSIPGQRRNTGELFF
CDR3 DNA: TGTGCCAGCAGCATCCCGGGTCAGCGGAGAAACACCGGGGAGCTGTTTTTT

J gene: TRBJ2-7
V gene: TRBV7-9
D gene: TRBD1
clone size: -
CDR3 protein: CASSLRRTGADYEQYF
CDR3 DNA: TGTGCCAGCAGCTTAAGACGAACAGGGGCAGACTACGAGCAGTACTTC

J gene: TRBJ1-2
V gene: TRBV5-4
D gene: TRBD1
clone size: once
CDR3 protein: CASSEGQNIYGYTF
CDR3 DNA: TGTGCCAGCAGCGAGGGACAGAATATCTATGGCTACACCTTC

J gene: TRBJ2-1
V gene: TRBV29-1
D gene: TRBD2
clone size: -
CDR3 protein: CSVRGGSGGEQFF
CDR3 DNA: TGCAGCGTCCGCGGGGGTTCTGGGGGTGAGCAGTTCTTC

J gene: TRBJ1-1
V gene: TRBV6-2/TRBV6-3
D gene: -
clone size: -
CDR3 protein: CASSDTTGNTEAFF
CDR3 DNA: TGTGCCAGCAGTGACACTACAGGGAACACTGAAGCTTTCTTT

J gene: TRBJ2-3
V gene: TRBV6-5
D gene: TRBD1
clone size: -
CDR3 protein: CASRTGTGGPDTQYF
CDR3 DNA: TGTGCCAGCCGTACCGGGACAGGGGGACCAGATACGCAGTATTTT

J gene: TRBJ1-2
V gene: TRBV18
D gene: -
clone size: -
CDR3 protein: CASSPGGDYGYTF
CDR3 DNA: TGTGCCAGCTCACCAGGAGGGGACTATGGCTACACCTTC

J gene: TRBJ2-5
V gene: TRBV7-8
D gene: -
clone size: -
CDR3 protein: CASQTGREKETQYF
CDR3 DNA: TGTGCCAGCCAAACGGGTAGAGAGAAGGAGACCCAGTACTTC

J gene: TRBJ1-1
V gene: TRBV30
D gene: TRBD1
clone size: -
CDR3 protein: CAWSRGQAEAFF
CDR3 DNA: TGTGCCTGGAGTAGAGGACAGGCGGAAGCTTTCTTT

J gene: TRBJ1-1
V gene: TRBV15
D gene: -
clone size: -
CDR3 protein: CATSFNRVTNTEAFF
CDR3 DNA: TGTGCCACCAGCTTCAACAGGGTAACGAACACTGAAGCTTTCTTT